This T cell receptor (beta chain) was retrieved from a study of control samples from healthy donors and cancer patients. Here immunoSEQ multiplex PCR was the method, and the copy in TCRdb shows in-frame clones only, minus some. Of about 48,000 clones listed, 85% to 95% are singletons. CDR1 SEHNR and CDR2 FQNEAQ come from the germline V gene (reference sequence). The CDR3 consists of 11 residues. With 8 bases removed from V and 5 bases from J, the gap between germline ends came to 8 bases. This TCR derives from a woman in her fifties or sixties with head and neck cancer. The sequenced sample was PBMCs. V is TRBV7-9 and J is TRBJ2-3; D is unresolved. As DNA, the CDR3 is TGTGCCAGCGGTTGGCAAGATACGCAGTATTTT. It is translated as CASGWQDTQYF.